These 24 T cell receptor beta chains were all obtained from the same sample, sequenced in a study of CD8 T cells in Susac syndrome. RNA amounts of about 0.5 to 1 ug underwent reverse transcription with random hexamers. TCRdb used MiXCR to reprocess the immunoSEQ multiplex PCR reads, holding one entry per CDR3 protein. This sample has 70,000 or so distinct CDR3 sequences, with 90% to 95% found just once. Sample: CD8+ T cells from PBMCs. Receptor source: a human donor with multiple sclerosis.

The rearrangement joins TRBV7-9 to TRBJ2-5, with D hard to call. V was shortened by 7 bases and J by 1 base, with 7 bases between the two germline ends. The CDR3 is 12 residues long. CDR1 and CDR2 from the germline V gene are SEHNR and FQNEAQ (reference sequence). CDR3 bases: TGTGCCAGCAAGGCGGTCCAAGAGACCCAGTACTTC. It encodes CASKAVQETQYF. The full variable domain, its missing parts supplied by reference TRBV7-9 and TRBJ2-5, is DTGVSQNPRHKITKRGQNVTFRCDPISEHNRLYWYRQTLGQGPEFLTYFQNEAQLEKSRLLSDRFSAERPKGSFSTLEIQRTEQGDSAMYLCASKAVQETQYFGPGTRLLVL.

The chain couples TRBV4-3 to TRBJ2-7; 10 nucleotides align to TRBD2. The length of the CDR3 is 15 residues. V lost 0 bases, J lost 3 bases, and 2 bases stayed unmatched. Germline V lookup: CDR1 LGHNA, CDR2 YSLEER. This chain's CDR3 is CASSQESSGGYEQYF. The CDR3 DNA is TGCGCCAGCAGCCAAGAGTCTAGCGGGGGCTACGAGCAGTACTTC.

The chain employs TRBV12-3 or TRBV12-4 and TRBJ2-1; tentatively, D is TRBD1 (6 bases). Between the trimmed V and J ends, which lost 6 bases and 7 bases, there was a span of 10 bases. CDR3 length equals 12 residues. In DNA form, the CDR3 reads TGTGCCAGCAGCGATCAGGGGAATGAGCAGTTCTTC. Its translation is CASSDQGNEQFF.

This sequence joins TRBV15 and TRBJ2-1; tentatively, D is TRBD1 or TRBD2 (5 bases each). With 0 bases removed from V and 6 bases from J, the gap between germline ends came to 15 bases. This CDR3 region has 16 residues. Germline CDR1 is LNHNV and CDR2 is YYDKDF (reference sequence). The CDR3 loop reads CATSRERDGFTNEQFF. The CDR3, as DNA: TGTGCCACCAGCAGAGAGAGGGACGGATTCACCAATGAGCAGTTCTTC.

This rearrangement joins TRBV28 to TRBJ2-1, with a weak D call TRBD2 (6 bases). Trimming took 5 bases from V and 8 from J, leaving 19 bases between them. CDR1 is MDHEN, CDR2 SYDVKM, per germline. The CDR3 spans 15 residues. CDR3 sequence (DNA): TGTGCCAGCAGTCCAGCGGGTCCGATATCCCATGAGCAGTTCTTC. It yields the protein CASSPAGPISHEQFF.

The chain combines TRBV20-1 with TRBJ2-7; the match to TRBD1 covers 7 bases. The ends lost 0 bases at V and 3 bases at J; junction bases unmatched: 5. Germline CDR1 is DFQATT and CDR2 is SNEGSKA (reference sequence). The length of the CDR3 is 14 residues. CDR3 DNA: TGCAGTGCTAGAGATGGGACAGTGATCTACGAGCAGTACTTC. Encoded protein: CSARDGTVIYEQYF.

V is TRBV30 and J is TRBJ2-7; 10 nucleotides line up with TRBD1. Germline values: CDR1 GTSNPN, CDR2 SVGIG (reference sequence). The CDR3 has 14 residues. V was clipped by 1 base and J by 2 bases; unmatched bases: 2. CDR3 residues: CAWSGDRGTYEQYF. In DNA, the CDR3 is TGTGCCTGGAGTGGGGACAGGGGAACCTACGAGCAGTACTTC. The entire variable domain, with the rest obtained from reference TRBV30 and TRBJ2-7, is as follows: SQTIHQWPATLVQPVGSPLSLECTVEGTSNPNLYWYRQAAGRGLQLLFYSVGIGQISSEVPQNLSASRPQDRQFILSSKKLLLSDSGFYLCAWSGDRGTYEQYFGPGTRLTVT.

The genes are TRBV4-1 and TRBJ2-1, with 7 nucleotides matching TRBD1. Germline-derived CDR1 and CDR2 are MGHRA and YSYEKL. V trimming: 2 bases; J trimming: 2 bases; junction bases outside the gene matches: 6. The CDR3 contains 16 residues. CDR3 protein: CASSQSQGVTYNEQFF. For the CDR3, the DNA is TGCGCCAGCAGCCAAAGTCAGGGGGTAACCTACAATGAGCAGTTCTTC.

V usage is TRBV27 and J usage is TRBJ2-1; the match to TRBD2 covers 7 bases. Germline V gene lookup returns CDR1 MNHEY and CDR2 SMNVEV (reference sequence). Trimming took 5 bases from V and 6 from J; bases not matched to a gene: 7. The CDR3 consists of 14 residues. In DNA form, the CDR3 reads TGTGCCAGCAGTCCCGGGACTACCAGCAATGAGCAGTTCTTC. Amino acid sequence: CASSPGTTSNEQFF.

The rearrangement links TRBV29-1 to TRBJ2-7; 7 bases are a match to TRBD2. This CDR3 contains 13 residues. V lost 6 bases, J lost 0 bases, and 5 bases stayed unmatched. Per germline, CDR1 SQVTM and CDR2 ANQGSEA. DNA of the CDR3: TGCAGCGTGGCTAGCGGCAGCTCCTACGAGCAGTACTTC. The encoded protein is CSVASGSSYEQYF.

The rearrangement uses TRBV20-1 and TRBJ2-3, with D possibly matching TRBD2 (6 bases). Trimming took off 2 bases at V and 2 bases at J, with 20 bases between the two ends. The CDR3 extends over 17 amino acids. The germline V gene has CDR1 DFQATT and CDR2 SNEGSKA (reference sequence). CDR3 sequence reads: CSARPPGGDLYTDTQYF. CDR3 nucleotides: TGCAGTGCTAGACCACCCGGAGGGGACCTCTACACAGATACGCAGTATTTT.

The chain links TRBV25-1 to TRBJ2-7; 8 nucleotides line up with TRBD1. J was trimmed by 0 bases and V by 8 bases; bases with no gene match: 3. There are 13 residues in the CDR3. Germline assignment: CDR1 MGHDK and CDR2 SYGVNS. CDR3 nucleotide sequence: TGTGCCAGCCGGGACAGGAGCTCCTACGAGCAGTACTTC. This translates into CASRDRSSYEQYF.

V usage is TRBV7-9 and J usage is TRBJ2-7; no clear D gene. V was clipped by 5 bases and J by 3 bases, with 14 bases between them. CDR3 length: 14 amino acids. Germline V gene lookup returns CDR1 SEHNR and CDR2 FQNEAQ (reference sequence). The chain's CDR3 is CASSPGPPVYEQYF. CDR3 sequence (DNA): TGTGCCAGCAGCCCCGGACCTCCTGTCTACGAGCAGTACTTC.

In DNA, the CDR3 is TGTGCCAGCAGGACGGGACTGGCGGAACTGGGGGAGCAGTTCTTC. It encodes CASRTGLAELGEQFF. The chain uses TRBV28 and TRBJ2-1; possible D gene TRBD2, 6 bases. This CDR3 is 15 amino acids long. V lost 6 bases and J 10 bases, leaving 22 bases between the germline ends. Germline CDR1 and CDR2: MDHEN and SYDVKM.

The chain couples TRBV24-1 to TRBJ2-5; 8 nucleotides line up with TRBD2. The CDR3 covers 15 residues. V shed 1 base, J shed 1 base, and the junction held 1 base outside the gene matches. The germline V gene has CDR1 KGHDR and CDR2 SFDVKD. The CDR3 nucleotides are TGTGCCACCAGTGATTTCGCGGGGGGCCAAGAGACCCAGTACTTC. Residues: CATSDFAGGQETQYF.

V usage is TRBV27 and J usage is TRBJ2-2; TRBD2 aligns across 8 bases. CDR3 length equals 16 residues. Germline V gives CDR1 MNHEY, CDR2 SMNVEV (reference sequence). Losses at the gene ends were 6 bases for V and 3 bases for J; bases not matched to a gene: 9. In nucleotides, the CDR3 is TGTGCCAGCAGATCCGATTACGGGAGGGACACCGGGGAGCTGTTTTTT. Its translation: CASRSDYGRDTGELFF.

This clonotype was picked up one time. The rearrangement links TRBV24-1 to TRBJ2-1; D is unclear. The V end lost 5 bases, the J end lost 8 bases, and 12 bases lay between the germline ends. The CDR3 is 13 amino acids. Looked up from germline, CDR1 is KGHDR and CDR2 is SFDVKD. CDR3 in amino acids: CATSGPLVDEQFF. Here the CDR3 DNA reads TGTGCCACCAGTGGACCCCTCGTCGATGAGCAGTTCTTC.

The V call is TRBV19, the J call TRBJ1-1; D call uncertain. The CDR3 consists of 13 residues. Trimming shortened V by 8 bases and J by 0 bases, and 10 bases separated the two germline ends. In germline, CDR1 is LNHDA, CDR2 SQIVND (reference sequence). The DNA for the CDR3 is TGTGCCAGTCAATCCCGAATGAACACTGAAGCTTTCTTT. This gives the protein CASQSRMNTEAFF.

This chain uses TRBV13 with TRBJ1-1; D remains unclear. This CDR3 region has 14 residues. The germline V gene has CDR1 PRHDT and CDR2 FYEKMQ (reference sequence). V was clipped by 5 bases and J by 3 bases, with 13 bases between them. CDR3 residues: CASSPAAGYTEAFF. The CDR3 DNA reads TGTGCCAGCAGCCCCGCCGCGGGGTACACTGAAGCTTTCTTT.

The chain is built from TRBV30 and TRBJ2-7; D is uncertain. Per germline, CDR1 GTSNPN and CDR2 SVGIG (reference sequence). The CDR3 has 12 amino acids. The V gene lost 2 bases and the J gene lost 3 bases, with 8 bases spanning the gap. The CDR3 is CAWSPTFYEQYF. The CDR3 nucleotides read TGTGCCTGGAGTCCAACTTTCTACGAGCAGTACTTC.

J is TRBJ2-5 and V is TRBV28; no firm D call. The CDR3 spans 16 residues. Germline V CDR1 and CDR2: MDHEN, SYDVKM. Trimming took off 3 bases at V and 2 bases at J, with 16 bases between the two ends. As DNA, the CDR3 is TGTGCCAGCAGTTTCGTCGACTTGGGATTTCAAGAGACCCAGTACTTC. Its protein is CASSFVDLGFQETQYF.

This chain uses TRBV1 with TRBJ2-4; the table's D gene call, TRBD1, was not cross checked with the DNA. TRBV1 is recorded as a pseudogene. The CDR3 loop spans 16 amino acids. The CDR3 here is CTSSLKHRAPKNIQYF. DNA of the CDR3: TGCACCAGCAGCCTCAAGCATCGCGCCCCCAAAAACATTCAGTACTTC.

This chain links TRBV20-1 with TRBJ1-2; 9 bases line up with TRBD1. The CDR3 has 17 amino acids. Germline V gives CDR1 DFQATT, CDR2 SNEGSKA (reference sequence). V was clipped by 6 bases and J by 0 bases; unmatched bases: 14. The CDR3 DNA reads TGCAGTGCCCCCGGACAGGGGCCCACTGCATCTAACTATGGCTACACCTTC. This sequence encodes CSAPGQGPTASNYGYTF.

The CDR3, as DNA: TGTGCCAGCAGTCACAGGGGGAGCGGCACTGAAGCTTTCTTT. The encoded protein is CASSHRGSGTEAFF. The V call is TRBV6-4, the J call TRBJ1-1, with 8 bases lining up with TRBD1. The CDR3 covers 14 residues. Germline V CDR1 and CDR2: MRHNA, SNTAGT. The junction had 6 bases not matched to a gene; V was cut back by 5 bases and J by 4 bases.